The T cell receptor (beta chain) described here comes from a study of blood T cell repertoires in COVID-19. Across the whole study: Samples of COVID-19 (acute and convalescent) were obtained from the United States, Italy and Spain. Sources were T cells, B-cell-depleted T cells, or PBMCs; the material itself was cDNA or gDNA.

Study processing details: Estimation of nucleated cell counts was performed using reference gene primer amplification. The repertoire was sequenced with immunoSEQ multiplex PCR; TCRdb's copy has only in-frame clones and lacks some. V and J calls and clone size are copied from that table; D and trimming were computed from the DNA. This table has some 90,000 clones, approximately 86% appearing once. CDR3 length: 15 amino acids. Germline V gene lookup returns CDR1 SGDLS and CDR2 YYNGEE. Trimming took 0 bases from V and 6 from J; bases not matched to a gene: 7. The TCR comes from an elderly woman with acute or convalescent COVID-19. The specimen was peripheral blood. The J gene is TRBJ1-1, the V gene TRBV9; 8 nucleotides match TRBD1. CDR3 protein: CASSVDGTGSAEAFF. The CDR3 nucleotides are TGTGCCAGCAGCGTAGATGGGACAGGATCAGCTGAAGCTTTCTTT.